The next 9 T cell receptor beta chains were all read from a single sample in a study of blood T cell repertoires in COVID-19. Using immunoSEQ multiplex PCR, the repertoire was profiled, and TCRdb retains in-frame clones only, with some absent. Of fewer than 400,000 clones detected, approximately 86% appear once; the ten largest clones hold around 3%. Sequencing was performed on peripheral blood. The receptors were gathered from a human donor in a cohort sampled during active COVID-19.

This clone was seen once. The V and J genes are TRBV6-5 and TRBJ2-7; 13 nucleotides align to TRBD2. CDR1 and CDR2 (germline): MNHEY, SVGAGI. This CDR3 is built from 15 residues. The trim removed 5 bases at V and 7 bases at J, leaving 8 bases unmatched. The CDR3 DNA sequence: TGTGCCAGCAGTCGCAGCGGACTAGCGGGAGTAGAGCAGTACTTC. Translating gives CASSRSGLAGVEQYF.

The table lists this clone with a count of one. The J gene is TRBJ2-1, the V gene TRBV7-3; 7 bases are a match to TRBD1. CDR1 is SGHTA, CDR2 FQGTGA, per germline. The length of the CDR3 is 16 residues. Trimming at V came to 1 base and at J to 3 bases, leaving 6 bases not matched to a gene. CDR3 bases: TGTGCCAGCAGCTTAAATTCGGGACAGAGCTACAATGAGCAGTTCTTC. It translates to CASSLNSGQSYNEQFF.

The chain uses TRBV6-5 and TRBJ1-5, with 7 bases that match TRBD1. Germline V lookup: CDR1 MNHEY, CDR2 SVGAGI. Trimming at V came to 6 bases and at J to 2 bases, leaving 4 bases not matched to a gene. The CDR3 length is 14 residues. This chain's CDR3 is CASSLDRGNQPQHF. Written as DNA, the CDR3 is TGTGCCAGCAGCCTCGACAGGGGCAATCAGCCCCAGCATTTT.

V and J are TRBV19 and TRBJ2-2, with D maybe TRBD1 (6 bases). Between the trimmed V and J ends, which lost 2 bases and 3 bases, there was a span of 10 bases. The CDR3 runs 15 residues. Germline values: CDR1 LNHDA, CDR2 SQIVND (reference sequence). The CDR3 spells CASSIQGLDTGELFF. CDR3 DNA sequence: TGTGCCAGTAGTATACAGGGGCTGGACACCGGGGAGCTGTTTTTT.

The CDR3 is CASSLAGQGKAFF. For the CDR3, the DNA is TGTGCCAGCAGCTTGGCCGGACAGGGTAAAGCTTTCTTT. The V gene is TRBV11-1, the J gene TRBJ1-1, with TRBD1 identical over 8 bases. V shed 3 bases and J 9 bases; nucleotides not matched to a gene: 6. Germline CDR1 is SGHAT and CDR2 is FQDESV (reference sequence). The CDR3 loop spans 13 amino acids.

The chain joins TRBV3-1 (or the pseudogene TRBV3-2) to TRBJ2-5, with TRBD2 as a possible D gene (5 bases). The CDR3 contains 16 residues. Trimming pared 1 base from V and 5 bases from J, leaving 17 bases between. Germline CDR1 LGHDT, CDR2 YNNKEL (reference sequence). CDR3 bases: TGTGCCAGCAGCCAAGGAATCGGGGAAGTACCGGAGACCCAGTACTTC. It encodes CASSQGIGEVPETQYF.

V usage is TRBV7-2 and J usage is TRBJ2-1; no clear D gene. Trimming left V 6 bases short and J 0 bases short, with 15 bases between. CDR1 SGHTA and CDR2 FQGNSA come from the germline V gene. The CDR3 extends over 16 amino acids. In DNA form, the CDR3 reads TGTGCCAGCAGTCTTAGTTGGGCAAGCTCCTACAATGAGCAGTTCTTC. It translates to CASSLSWASSYNEQFF.

The sample holds a few counts of this clone. The chain employs TRBV7-9 and TRBJ1-1; D not resolved. Per germline, CDR1 SEHNR and CDR2 FQNEAQ (reference sequence). Trimming took 6 bases from V and 3 from J, leaving 11 bases between them. CDR3 size: 13 residues. The CDR3 DNA follows: TGTGCCAGCAGTTCCAATGAGGACACTGAAGCTTTCTTT. Protein product: CASSSNEDTEAFF.

A single count supports this clone. The V gene is TRBV6-5, the J gene TRBJ2-7; 8 bases are a match to TRBD1. The V segment lost 6 bases and the J segment 2 bases; nucleotides outside the gene matches: 6. The germline gives CDR1 MNHEY, CDR2 SVGAGI. The CDR3 length is 14 residues. The CDR3, as DNA: TGTGCCAGCAGCTCAGGGGGCTTCCCCTACGAGCAGTACTTC. Translated, it gives CASSSGGFPYEQYF.